The 30 T cell receptor beta chains below were found in one sample sequenced in a study of blood T cells in healthy people across ages. Alongside a J-beta primer mix, a sample-barcoded 5' primer served in a second PCR lasting about 7 to 11 cycles. TCRdb reprocessed the 5' RACE reads via MiXCR and lists one record per CDR3 protein. The data hold approximately 1.5 million distinct CDR3 sequences, with approximately 43% observed a single time. Sequencing was performed on blood. The source is a young woman in good health.

Comments on this clonotype: One end of the junction is discordant with germline, which a read error may explain. The V call is TRBV10-3, the J call TRBJ2-7, with D unclear. CDR1 is ENHRY, CDR2 SYGVKD, per germline. CDR3 length equals 12 residues. This CDR3 is CTISPGSYEQYF. DNA for the CDR3: TGTACCATCAGCCCGGGTTCCTACGAGCAGTACTTC.

The rearrangement links TRBV29-1 to TRBJ2-1; TRBD2 might be the D (6 bases). The CDR3 covers 14 residues. Germline CDR1 and CDR2: SQVTM and ANQGSEA. CDR3 in DNA: TGCATCGTGGGGGGAAGCAGCTCCTACAATGAGCAGTTCTTC. The encoded protein is CIVGGSSSYNEQFF.

The V gene is TRBV3-1, the J gene TRBJ2-1; D is unclear. V lost 0 bases and J lost 0, with 9 bases in between. Germline V gene data show CDR1 as LGHDT and CDR2 as YNNKEL (reference sequence). The CDR3 has 16 amino acids. The CDR3 is CASSQDGVGSYNEQFF. DNA of the CDR3: TGTGCCAGCAGCCAAGATGGGGTTGGCTCCTACAATGAGCAGTTCTTC.

V is TRBV9 and J is TRBJ2-4; 14 bases map to TRBD2. J was trimmed by 8 bases and V by 3 bases; bases with no gene match: 7. CDR3 length equals 16 residues. Per germline, CDR1 SGDLS and CDR2 YYNGEE. Written as DNA, the CDR3 is TGTGCCAGCAGCGCCAAGGGACTAGCGGGAGTTTACATTCAGTACTTC. Translating it yields CASSAKGLAGVYIQYF. Full variable domain (rest looked up from reference TRBV9 and TRBJ2-4): DSGVTQTPKHLITATGQRVTLRCSPRSGDLSVYWYQQSLDQGLQFLIQYYNGEERAKGNILERFSAQQFPDLHSELNLSSLELGDSALYFCASSAKGLAGVYIQYFGAGTRLSVL.

The chain couples TRBV7-8 to TRBJ2-5; 8 bases are a match to TRBD2. V gave up 5 bases and J gave up 2 bases; unmatched junction bases: 7. Germline CDR1 and CDR2: SGHVS and FQNEAQ. This CDR3 is 15 amino acids long. In nucleotides, the CDR3 is TGTGCCAGCAGCCCCTTGGGACTAGGTCAAGAGACCCAGTACTTC. Translated, it gives CASSPLGLGQETQYF.

This clonotype was observed a handful of times. This chain uses TRBV12-3 or TRBV12-4 with TRBJ1-1, with D possibly being TRBD1 (6 bases). Deletions cut 5 bases from V and 4 bases from J, with 20 bases between. CDR3 length equals 16 residues. DNA of the CDR3: TGTGCCAGCAGTCCTTGGGGGGCGCCCGGGCGCACTGAAGCTTTCTTT. It translates to CASSPWGAPGRTEAFF.

This clonotype was detected many times. The genes are TRBV7-9 and TRBJ2-3; 7 bases line up with TRBD1. The CDR3 length is 16 residues. The junction had 19 bases not matched to a gene; V was cut back by 10 bases and J by 6 bases. Per the germline V gene, CDR1 is SEHNR and CDR2 is FQNEAQ (reference sequence). The DNA of the CDR3 is TGTGCCATATCGATCCCGGGACAGCATGTCGGGGATACGCAGTATTTT. Translating it yields CAISIPGQHVGDTQYF. Supplemented by reference TRBV7-9 and TRBJ2-3, the full variable domain reads DTGVSQNPRHKITKRGQNVTFRCDPISEHNRLYWYRQTLGQGPEFLTYFQNEAQLEKSRLLSDRFSAERPKGSFSTLEIQRTEQGDSAMYLCAISIPGQHVGDTQYFGPGTRLTVL.

V is TRBV5-5 and J is TRBJ1-2, with 7 bases aligning to TRBD1. The V and J ends lost 2 bases and 2 bases, in that order; junction bases with no gene match: 6. The germline V gene encodes CDR1 SGHKS and CDR2 YYEKEE (reference sequence). The CDR3 runs 15 residues. Here the CDR3 reads CASSFMPGQNYGYTF. The CDR3 bases are TGTGCCAGCAGCTTCATGCCGGGACAGAACTATGGCTACACCTTC.

This chain joins TRBV12-5 and TRBJ2-7; D is undetermined. Trimming stripped 3 bases from V and 1 base from J, with 13 bases between. Germline V lookup: CDR1 LGHNT, CDR2 FRNRAP. The CDR3 contains 15 residues. CDR3 sequence: CASGFGRGVSYEQYF. DNA for the CDR3: TGTGCTAGTGGTTTTGGGCGTGGCGTATCCTACGAGCAGTACTTC.

V gene TRBV6-5 combines with J gene TRBJ2-5, with D possibly TRBD2 on 5 matching bases. Trimming pared 5 bases from V and 4 bases from J, leaving 11 bases between. Per the germline V gene, CDR1 is MNHEY and CDR2 is SVGAGI. This CDR3 region has 13 residues. The CDR3 DNA is TGTGCCAGCAGTCGAGGGCCTGGAGAGACCCAGTACTTC. Amino acids: CASSRGPGETQYF.

The rearrangement uses TRBV6-5 and TRBJ2-3, with D possibly being TRBD2 (7 bases). This CDR3 region has 15 residues. V lost 5 bases and J lost 2, with 14 bases in between. CDR1 and CDR2 from the germline V gene are MNHEY and SVGAGI. The CDR3 sequence: CASSPRGDTTDTQYF. The CDR3, as DNA: TGTGCCAGCAGTCCTCGGGGGGACACCACAGATACGCAGTATTTT.

The V call is TRBV14, the J call TRBJ2-4; tentative D call: TRBD1 (5 bases). The J call may be mistaken, given a closer DNA end match to TRBJ2-7. Germline V lookup: CDR1 SGHDN, CDR2 FVKESK. This CDR3 region has 15 residues. For the CDR3, the DNA is TGTGCCAGCAGCCAAGAAGCTTCAGGGTGGAACGAGCAGTACTTC. It codes for CASSQEASGWNEQYF.

The J gene is TRBJ2-3, the V gene TRBV20-1, with TRBD2 matching over 7 bases. This CDR3 comprises 14 residues. V lost 6 bases, J lost 4 bases, and 10 bases stayed unmatched. Germline assignment: CDR1 DFQATT and CDR2 SNEGSKA (reference sequence). The CDR3 DNA reads TGCAGTGCCGCAACTAGCGAGAGGGCAGATACGCAGTATTTT. As protein: CSAATSERADTQYF.

This clonotype occurred a few times. V usage is TRBV12-3 or TRBV12-4 and J usage is TRBJ2-7, with D hard to call. The V end was cut by 5 bases, the J end by 7 bases, with 12 bases between. This CDR3 spans 12 amino acids. The CDR3 sequence is CASSPDMGEQYF. The DNA for the CDR3 is TGTGCCAGCAGTCCCGACATGGGTGAGCAGTACTTC.

The rearrangement links TRBV20-1 to TRBJ1-2; weak D call: TRBD1 (5 bases). This CDR3 has 13 residues. Germline V lookup: CDR1 DFQATT, CDR2 SNEGSKA (reference sequence). V gave up 0 bases and J gave up 7 bases, with 12 bases separating them. CDR3 in amino acids: CSARDAGLGGYTF. CDR3 sequence (DNA): TGCAGTGCTAGAGATGCGGGGCTGGGTGGCTACACCTTC.

A few counts support this clonotype. The rearrangement joins TRBV9 to TRBJ2-7, with D unclear. Germline V gene lookup returns CDR1 SGDLS and CDR2 YYNGEE. V lost 5 bases and J 0 bases, leaving 12 bases between the germline ends. This CDR3 is 14 amino acids long. DNA of the CDR3: TGTGCCAGCAGTGTTGGTAGTAGCTCCTACGAGCAGTACTTC. It encodes CASSVGSSSYEQYF.

V is TRBV29-1 and J is TRBJ2-3; D could derive from TRBD1 or TRBD2 (6 bases each). CDR3 size: 14 residues. Germline V gene data show CDR1 as SQVTM and CDR2 as ANQGSEA. V lost 6 bases to trimming and J lost 3 bases, with 16 bases between them. CDR3 sequence: CSVRGAWRTDTQYF. CDR3 DNA sequence: TGCAGCGTAAGGGGGGCGTGGAGGACAGATACGCAGTATTTT.

The gene calls are TRBV5-1 and TRBJ2-3; 8 positions agree with TRBD1. V shed 0 bases and J 1 base; nucleotides not matched to a gene: 10. Germline CDR1 is SGHRS and CDR2 is YFSETQ. The CDR3 consists of 18 residues. This chain's CDR3 is CASSLVTSVTGGTDTQYF. The CDR3 coding sequence is TGCGCCAGCAGCTTGGTTACCTCCGTGACAGGGGGCACAGATACGCAGTATTTT.

This clonotype was counted a few times. V is TRBV10-3 and J is TRBJ2-1; possible D gene TRBD2, 5 bases. CDR1 ENHRY and CDR2 SYGVKD come from the germline V gene. The V and J ends lost 4 bases and 4 bases respectively, with 17 bases between them. The CDR3 is 16 amino acids. This CDR3 is CAISGALVGEYNEQFF. CDR3 DNA: TGTGCCATCAGTGGGGCTCTAGTCGGGGAATACAATGAGCAGTTCTTC.

This chain joins TRBV7-9 and TRBJ1-1; tentatively, D is TRBD1 (5 bases). V was trimmed by 5 bases and J by 10 bases, leaving 17 bases between them. This CDR3 contains 13 residues. Germline assignment: CDR1 SEHNR and CDR2 FQNEAQ (reference sequence). CDR3 protein: CASSPTEASLAFF. The DNA for the CDR3 is TGTGCCAGCAGCCCGACAGAAGCCAGCCTAGCTTTCTTT.

The chain carries TRBV6-6 and TRBJ1-4; a possible D gene is TRBD1 (6 bases). CDR3 length: 17 amino acids. The germline V and J ends were trimmed by 6 bases and 3 bases, with 20 bases remaining between them. The germline gives CDR1 MNHNY, CDR2 SVGAGI (reference sequence). CDR3 region: CASSKLIGGAANEKLFF. The CDR3 region has the DNA TGTGCCAGCAGCAAACTTATCGGGGGCGCGGCTAATGAAAAACTGTTTTTT.

The rearrangement links TRBV20-1 to TRBJ2-3, with 10 bases fitting TRBD2. V trimming: 6 bases; J trimming: 3 bases; junction bases outside the gene matches: 15. The CDR3 has 17 amino acids. Germline V gene data show CDR1 as DFQATT and CDR2 as SNEGSKA (reference sequence). CDR3 sequence: CSASSAILAGSTDTQYF. The CDR3 DNA is TGCAGTGCGTCCTCCGCGATACTAGCGGGGTCTACAGATACGCAGTATTTT.

The rearrangement links TRBV19 to TRBJ1-6; no definite D call. CDR1 and CDR2 from the germline V gene are LNHDA and SQIVND (reference sequence). This CDR3 region has 16 residues. Trimming cost V 6 bases and J 8 bases, with 20 bases left between them. The CDR3 loop is CASRSRDGLTDSPLHF. CDR3 nucleotide sequence: TGTGCCAGTAGATCGAGAGACGGCCTTACGGATTCACCCCTCCACTTT.

This clonotype has a handful of counts. This chain uses TRBV11-2 with TRBJ2-3; unclear D gene. The V end lost 2 bases, the J end lost 1 base, and 10 bases lay between the germline ends. CDR1 and CDR2 from the germline V gene are SGHAT and FQNNGV. This CDR3 has 15 amino acids. CDR3 coding DNA: TGTGCCAGCAGCTTACTAAGGCGCCGCACAGATACGCAGTATTTT. Amino acid sequence: CASSLLRRRTDTQYF.

In its sample, this clonotype was seen a few times. The chain has TRBV6-5 and TRBJ2-3; D may be TRBD1 (5 bases). The CDR3 totals 12 residues. V was clipped by 6 bases and J by 7 bases, with 11 bases between them. CDR1 is MNHEY, CDR2 SVGAGI, per germline. The CDR3 sequence is CASRRGLNTQYF. CDR3 coding DNA: TGTGCCAGCAGAAGGGGTTTGAATACGCAGTATTTT.

This clonotype was found a few times. This CDR3 reads CASSFFGGQGSGYTF. The CDR3 nucleotides read TGTGCCAGCAGTTTTTTCGGGGGGCAGGGGTCTGGCTACACCTTC. The chain combines TRBV12-3 or TRBV12-4 with TRBJ1-2, with D maybe TRBD1 (6 bases). This CDR3 contains 15 residues. V lost 3 bases and J 7 bases, leaving 18 bases between the germline ends.

The J gene is TRBJ2-1, the V gene TRBV6-5, with 9 bases fitting TRBD2. This CDR3 region has 18 residues. V shed 2 bases, J shed 4 bases, and the junction held 12 bases outside the gene matches. The germline gives CDR1 MNHEY, CDR2 SVGAGI. The CDR3 bases are TGTGCCAGCAGTTACCCCGGGACTAGCCTTTTTGATTACAATGAGCAGTTCTTC. Translating it yields CASSYPGTSLFDYNEQFF.

This clonotype was observed a few times. An end of the junction differs from the germline gene, which may be a read error. The genes are TRBV20-1 and TRBJ2-7, with a possible D match to TRBD1 (6 bases). The CDR3 is made up of 12 amino acids. The germline V gene encodes CDR1 DFQATT and CDR2 SNEGSKA (reference sequence). The CDR3 sequence: CSATDRLYEKYF. The CDR3 DNA sequence: TGCAGTGCAACAGACAGGCTCTACGAGAAGTACTTC.

For the CDR3, the DNA is TGTGCCAGCAGCTTGTACAGGGAGCGAAATCAGCCCCAGCATTTT. Encoded protein: CASSLYRERNQPQHF. The genes are TRBV5-6 and TRBJ1-5, with D perhaps matching TRBD1 (6 bases). The germline V gene has CDR1 SGHDT and CDR2 YYEEEE. This CDR3 spans 15 amino acids. V was shortened by 1 base and J by 4 bases, with 12 bases between the two germline ends.

The V and J genes are TRBV20-1 and TRBJ2-2; perhaps TRBD1 as D (5 bases). The CDR3 length is 14 residues. Germline CDR1 is DFQATT and CDR2 is SNEGSKA (reference sequence). Trimming took off 1 base at V and 1 base at J, with 7 bases between the two ends. CDR3 amino acids: CSARGGQNTGELFF. In DNA form, the CDR3 reads TGCAGTGCTAGAGGGGGCCAGAACACCGGGGAGCTGTTTTTT.